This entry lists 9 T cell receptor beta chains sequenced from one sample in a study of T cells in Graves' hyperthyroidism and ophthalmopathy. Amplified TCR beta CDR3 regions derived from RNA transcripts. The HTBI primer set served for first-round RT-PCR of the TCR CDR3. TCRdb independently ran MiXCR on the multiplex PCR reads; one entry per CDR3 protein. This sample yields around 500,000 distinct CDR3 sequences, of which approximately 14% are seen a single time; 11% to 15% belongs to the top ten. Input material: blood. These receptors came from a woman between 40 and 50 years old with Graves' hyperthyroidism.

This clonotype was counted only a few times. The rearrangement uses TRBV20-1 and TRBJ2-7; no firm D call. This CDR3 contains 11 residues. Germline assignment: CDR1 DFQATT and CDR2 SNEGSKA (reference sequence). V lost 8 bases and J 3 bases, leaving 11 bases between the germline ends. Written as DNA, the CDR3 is TGCAGTCCCAAAACGGGCTACGAGCAGTACTTC. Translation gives CSPKTGYEQYF.

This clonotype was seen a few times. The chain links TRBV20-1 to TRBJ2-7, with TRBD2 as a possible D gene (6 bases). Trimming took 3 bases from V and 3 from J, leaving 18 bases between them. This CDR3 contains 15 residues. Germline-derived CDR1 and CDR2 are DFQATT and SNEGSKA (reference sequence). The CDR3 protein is CSARGGSGSGYEQYF. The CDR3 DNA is TGCAGTGCTAGGGGAGGTTCGGGTTCAGGCTACGAGCAGTACTTC.

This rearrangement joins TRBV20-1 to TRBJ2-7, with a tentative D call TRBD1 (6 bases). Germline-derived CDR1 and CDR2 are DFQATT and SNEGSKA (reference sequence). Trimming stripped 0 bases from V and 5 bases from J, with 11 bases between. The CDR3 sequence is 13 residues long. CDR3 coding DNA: TGCAGTGCTAGAGATCTCCGGGACAACGAGCAGTACTTC. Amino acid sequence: CSARDLRDNEQYF.

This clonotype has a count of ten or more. DNA of the CDR3: TGTGCCAGCAGCCAAGATCGAGGGGTTGGCTACGAGCAGTACTTC. As protein: CASSQDRGVGYEQYF. V gene TRBV3-1 combines with J gene TRBJ2-7; the D gene could be TRBD1 or TRBD2 (5 bases each). V was clipped by 0 bases and J by 3 bases, with 12 bases between them. The V gene's germline CDR1 is LGHDT and CDR2 YNNKEL (reference sequence). CDR3 length: 15 residues.

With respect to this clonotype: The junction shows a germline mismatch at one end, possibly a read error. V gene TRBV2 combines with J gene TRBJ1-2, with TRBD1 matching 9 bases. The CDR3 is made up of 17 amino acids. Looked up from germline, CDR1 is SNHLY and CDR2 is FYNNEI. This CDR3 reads CASRLRTGDVANYGHTF. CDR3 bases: TGTGCCAGCAGGTTGAGGACAGGGGACGTGGCTAACTATGGCCACACCTTC. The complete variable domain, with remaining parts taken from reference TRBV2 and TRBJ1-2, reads EPEVTQTPSHQVTQMGQEVILRCVPISNHLYFYWYRQILGQKVEFLVSFYNNEISEKSEIFDDQFSVERPDGSNFTLKIRSTKLEDSAMYFCASRLRTGDVANYGHTFGSGTRLTVV.

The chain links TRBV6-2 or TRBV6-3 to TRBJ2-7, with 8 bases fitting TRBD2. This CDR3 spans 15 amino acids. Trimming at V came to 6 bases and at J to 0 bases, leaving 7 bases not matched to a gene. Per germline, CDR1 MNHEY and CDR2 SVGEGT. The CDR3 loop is CASRSLAVNSYEQYF. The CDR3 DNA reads TGTGCCAGCAGATCACTAGCGGTCAACTCCTACGAGCAGTACTTC.

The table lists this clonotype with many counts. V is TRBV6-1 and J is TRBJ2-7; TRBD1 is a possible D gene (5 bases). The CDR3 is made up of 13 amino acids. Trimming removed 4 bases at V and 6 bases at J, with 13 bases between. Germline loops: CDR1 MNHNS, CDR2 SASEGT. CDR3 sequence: CASSGRGRAEQYF. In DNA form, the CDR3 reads TGTGCCAGCAGTGGACGTGGCAGGGCCGAGCAGTACTTC.

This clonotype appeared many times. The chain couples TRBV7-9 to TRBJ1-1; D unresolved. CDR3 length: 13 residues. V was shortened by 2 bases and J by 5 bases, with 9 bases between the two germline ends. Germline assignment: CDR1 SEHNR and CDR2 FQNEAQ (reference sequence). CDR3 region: CASSLSGRTEAFF. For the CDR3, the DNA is TGTGCCAGCAGCTTATCGGGAAGGACTGAAGCTTTCTTT.

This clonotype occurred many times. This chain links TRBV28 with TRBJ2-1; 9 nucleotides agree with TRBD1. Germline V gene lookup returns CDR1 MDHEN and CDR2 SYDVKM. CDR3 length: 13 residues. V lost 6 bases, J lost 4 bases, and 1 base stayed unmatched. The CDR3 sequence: CASSGTGYNEQFF. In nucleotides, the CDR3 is TGTGCCAGCAGCGGGACAGGGTACAATGAGCAGTTCTTC.